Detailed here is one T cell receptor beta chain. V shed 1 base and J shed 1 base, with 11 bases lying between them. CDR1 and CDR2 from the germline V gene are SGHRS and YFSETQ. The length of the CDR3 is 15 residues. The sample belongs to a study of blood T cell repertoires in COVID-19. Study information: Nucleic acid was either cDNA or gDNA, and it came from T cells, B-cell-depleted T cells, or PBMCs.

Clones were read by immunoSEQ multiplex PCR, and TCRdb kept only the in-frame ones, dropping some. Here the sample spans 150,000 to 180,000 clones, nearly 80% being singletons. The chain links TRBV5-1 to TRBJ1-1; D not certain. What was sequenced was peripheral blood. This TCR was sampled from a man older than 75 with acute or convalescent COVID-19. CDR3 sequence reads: CASSLLEQSNTEAFF. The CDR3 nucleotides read TGCGCCAGCAGCTTGCTTGAACAGTCGAACACTGAAGCTTTCTTT.